This T cell receptor beta chain derives from a study of blood T cell repertoires in COVID-19 (dated by TCRdb to 2020 to 2021). In terms of the full investigation: Samples covering the acute and convalescent phases of COVID-19 were provided by collaborators in the United States, Italy and Spain. The prospective study material was composed of cDNA or gDNA derived from T cells, B-cell-depleted T cells, or PBMCs. The dataset comprised deeply sampled blood TCRbeta repertoires from subjects exposed to, actively infected with, or recovered from COVID-19. The repertoires were released in a freely available public database meant as a resource for research on the immune response to SARS-CoV-2. The samples were drawn from two sources: the first 160 participants of the ongoing ImmuneRACE study, and over 1,000 subjects contributed by 6 global collaborators. The sample metadata nearly always contained a de-identified subject ID, COVID-19 status, age in years and sex. Where HLA class I and class II types were available, the types were taken from metadata supplied by the sample provider, not from assay-based typing. The research as a whole found: How much clinical and demographic metadata was included differed by source and by participant, and the metadata was provided uncurated.

In Seattle, one collaborating source enrolled patients while the infection was active and tracked those patients longitudinally over the course of disease. Whole blood was collected in K2EDTA tubes by collaborating institutions according to the institutions' own protocols. For TCRbeta analysis, collaborators shipped samples as frozen whole blood, isolated PBMCs, or DNA extracted from either of those sample types. A word on this clone: Its antigen target is currently unknown. No base qualities exist here, and no much larger clone lies one base off it.

A distance of 12 bases separates the germline ends of V and J, which lose 2 bases and 2 bases respectively. The CDR3 goes from the cysteine to the phenylalanine over 15 residues. Only the CDR3 DNA stays, 45 bases, in frame from base 1. CDR1 SGHAT and CDR2 FQDESV were looked up in the germline V gene (reference sequence). TCRbeta CDR3 regions were amplified from genomic DNA using the immunoSEQ Assay, a bias-controlled multiplex PCR. The study's processing was this. The number of nucleated cells in each sample was estimated by amplification of reference gene primers within the assay. Sequence reads were collapsed and filtered to measure the absolute abundance of every unique TCRbeta CDR3 rearrangement. For each sample, productive Simpson clonality was calculated as the square root of Simpson's diversity index across productive rearrangements. Sourced from immuneACCESS, this table was stored by TCRdb with only in-frame sequences that have V and J called. A share of the clones is absent; for the studies checked, an unresolved V gene accounts for under half, and the remainder has no known explanation. The V and J calls and clone size were taken over from that table, and D and trimming were inferred from the DNA. A total of about 170,000 clones appear in this sample, around 80% of them only once. Jointly, the top ten make up roughly 15% of the sample.

Specimen: peripheral blood. The receptor chain draws on TRBV11-1 and TRBJ2-5, with a tentative D gene TRBD2 over 5 matching bases. This TCR derives from a woman in her seventies with COVID-19, enrolled during active disease. The CDR3 protein sequence reads: CASSLYEGLQETQYF. The DNA sequence is as follows: TGTGCCAGCAGCTTATACGAGGGCCTTCAAGAGACCCAGTACTTC.